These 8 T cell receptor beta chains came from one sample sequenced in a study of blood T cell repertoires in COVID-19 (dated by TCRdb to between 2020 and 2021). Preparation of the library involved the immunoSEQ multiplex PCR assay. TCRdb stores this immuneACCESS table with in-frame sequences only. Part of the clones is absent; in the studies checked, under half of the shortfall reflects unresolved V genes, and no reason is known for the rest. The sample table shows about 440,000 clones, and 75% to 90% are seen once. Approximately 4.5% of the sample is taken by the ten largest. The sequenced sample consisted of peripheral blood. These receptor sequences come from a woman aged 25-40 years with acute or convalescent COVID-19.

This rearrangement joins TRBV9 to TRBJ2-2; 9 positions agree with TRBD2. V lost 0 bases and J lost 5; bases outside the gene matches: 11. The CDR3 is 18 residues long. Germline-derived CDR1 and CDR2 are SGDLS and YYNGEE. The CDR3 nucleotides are TGTGCCAGCAGCGTAGACCCCGCGGGGGGGCCTTCAACCGGGGAGCTGTTTTTT. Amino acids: CASSVDPAGGPSTGELFF.

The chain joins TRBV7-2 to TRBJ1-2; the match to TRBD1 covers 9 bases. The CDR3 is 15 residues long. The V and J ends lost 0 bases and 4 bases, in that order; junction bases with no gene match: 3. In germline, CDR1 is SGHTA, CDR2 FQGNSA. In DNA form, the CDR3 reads TGTGCCAGCAGCTTAGCGGGACAGGGACGCTATGGCTACACCTTC. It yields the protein CASSLAGQGRYGYTF.

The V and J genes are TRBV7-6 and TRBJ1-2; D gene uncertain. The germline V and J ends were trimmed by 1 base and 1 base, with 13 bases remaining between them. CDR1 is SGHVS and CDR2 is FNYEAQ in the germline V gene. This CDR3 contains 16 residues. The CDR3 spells CASSLVGRPFNYGYTF. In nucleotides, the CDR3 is TGTGCCAGCAGCTTAGTTGGCAGGCCCTTTAACTATGGCTACACCTTC.

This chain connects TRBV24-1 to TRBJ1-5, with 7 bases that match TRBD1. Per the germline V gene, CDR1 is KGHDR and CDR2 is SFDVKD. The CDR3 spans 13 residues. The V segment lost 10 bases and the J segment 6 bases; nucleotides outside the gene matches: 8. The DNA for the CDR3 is TGTGCCACGGGACAGAGAGAGGGTCAGCCCCAGCATTTT. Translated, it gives CATGQREGQPQHF.

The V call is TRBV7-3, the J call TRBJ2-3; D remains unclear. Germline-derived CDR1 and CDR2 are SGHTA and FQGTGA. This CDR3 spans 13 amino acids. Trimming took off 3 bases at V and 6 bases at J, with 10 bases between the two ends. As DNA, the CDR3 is TGTGCCAGCAGCTTGGCTGACGGGGATACGCAGTATTTT. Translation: CASSLADGDTQYF.

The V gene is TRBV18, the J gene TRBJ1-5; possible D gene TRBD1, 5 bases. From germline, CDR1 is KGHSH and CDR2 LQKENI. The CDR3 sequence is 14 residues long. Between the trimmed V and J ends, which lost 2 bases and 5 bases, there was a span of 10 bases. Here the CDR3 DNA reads TGTGCCAGCTCACCAGTGGGGGGGGATCAGCCCCAGCATTTT. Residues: CASSPVGGDQPQHF.

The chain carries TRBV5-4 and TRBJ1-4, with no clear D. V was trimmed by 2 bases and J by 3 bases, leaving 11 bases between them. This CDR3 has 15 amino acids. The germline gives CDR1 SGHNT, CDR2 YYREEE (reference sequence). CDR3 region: CASSLGPGANEKLFF. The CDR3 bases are TGTGCCAGCAGCTTAGGTCCGGGAGCTAATGAAAAACTGTTTTTT. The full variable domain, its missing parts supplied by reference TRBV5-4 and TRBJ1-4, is ETGVTQSPTHLIKTRGQQVTLRCSSQSGHNTVSWYQQALGQGPQFIFQYYREEENGRGNFPPRFSGLQFPNYSSELNVNALELDDSALYLCASSLGPGANEKLFFGSGTQLSVL.

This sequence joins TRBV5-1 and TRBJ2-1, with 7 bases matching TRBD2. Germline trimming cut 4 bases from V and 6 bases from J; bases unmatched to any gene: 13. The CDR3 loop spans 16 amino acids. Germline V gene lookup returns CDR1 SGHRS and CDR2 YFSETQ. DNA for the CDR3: TGCGCCAGCAGCCCGGTCCAGGCGGGGGTTGGCAATGAGCAGTTCTTC. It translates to CASSPVQAGVGNEQFF.